This T cell receptor (beta chain) was profiled in a study of blood T cell repertoires in COVID-19. Study summary: COVID-19 samples, acute and convalescent, were from the United States, Italy and Spain.

Only in-frame clones appear in the TCRdb table, and some are missing; sequencing was by immunoSEQ multiplex PCR. The sample shows 150,000 to 200,000 clones, more than 70% of them seen only once. This clone was seen a single time. Participants came from about 23 US areas, aged about 18 to 100 years. Trimming cost V 2 bases and J 4 bases, with 15 bases left between them. Germline V lookup: CDR1 SGHVS, CDR2 FQNEAQ. The CDR3 loop spans 16 amino acids. This chain uses TRBV7-8 with TRBJ1-5, with a tentative D call TRBD1 (5 bases). Material for sequencing was PBMCs or T cells enriched from blood (not recorded which). The origin of this receptor is a man between 35 and 55 years old who had recovered from COVID-19. CDR3 in DNA: TGTGCCAGCAGCTTAAGGGGCAGGGAAGCGAATCAGCCCCAGCATTTT. Translating gives CASSLRGREANQPQHF. Combining the CDR3 with reference TRBV7-8 and TRBJ1-5 gives the whole variable domain GAGVSQSPRYKVAKRGQDVALRCDPISGHVSLFWYQQALGQGPEFLTYFQNEAQLDKSGLPSDRFFAERPEGSVSTLKIQRTQQEDSAVYLCASSLRGREANQPQHFGDGTRLSIL.